This T cell receptor (beta chain) was documented in a study of identical twins. TCRdb passed the 5' RACE reads through MiXCR, listing each CDR3 protein once. The data hold about 330,000 distinct CDR3 sequences, with over 9% observed a single time. This CDR3 has 15 residues. Germline V gene sequence: CDR1 MNHNS, CDR2 SASEGT. The ends lost 5 bases at V and 3 bases at J; junction bases unmatched: 10. All donors comprised healthy Caucasians. The same data also went into a second study, on yellow fever vaccine responses in identical twins.

The chain combines TRBV6-1 with TRBJ2-7; TRBD1 matches 7 bases. Material for sequencing was CD8+ T cells sorted from blood. This TCR came from a woman aged 18-29 years in good health. Here the CDR3 reads CASSPTSDRDYEQYF. CDR3 DNA sequence: TGTGCCAGCAGTCCAACGTCAGACAGGGACTACGAGCAGTACTTC.